These 20 T cell receptor beta chains came from one sample sequenced in a study of cytomegalovirus exposure and HLA in healthy donors. PCR was performed using 60 Vbeta and 13 Jbeta primers. TCRdb's table, derived via immunoSEQ multiplex PCR, lists solely in-frame clones and lacks some. The repertoire holds about 170,000 clones, with about 88% as singletons. Material for sequencing was PBMCs. Receptor source: a man younger than 40 in good health and CMV-seropositive.

This clone was detected only a few times. The chain recombines TRBV6-4 with TRBJ2-3, with TRBD2 matching over 9 bases. V lost 4 bases to trimming and J lost 1 base; unmatched junction nucleotides: 0. CDR1 is MRHNA, CDR2 SNTAGT, per germline. This CDR3 region has 14 residues. CDR3 protein: CASSVAGGTDTQYF. As DNA, the CDR3 is TGTGCCAGCAGTGTAGCGGGAGGCACAGATACGCAGTATTTT.

The chain carries TRBV7-3 and TRBJ2-5; 7 nucleotides align to TRBD1. Trimming at V came to 1 base and at J to 5 bases, leaving 7 bases not matched to a gene. CDR1 and CDR2 from the germline V gene are SGHTA and FQGTGA. The CDR3 spans 15 residues. This CDR3 reads CASSLKRARGETQYF. The CDR3 nucleotides read TGTGCCAGCAGCTTAAAGAGGGCCAGGGGGGAGACCCAGTACTTC. The whole variable domain, remainder taken from reference TRBV7-3 and TRBJ2-5, is GAGVSQTPSNKVTEKGKYVELRCDPISGHTALYWYRQSLGQGPEFLIYFQGTGAADDSGLPNDRFFAVRPEGSVSTLKIQRTERGDSAVYLCASSLKRARGETQYFGPGTRLLVL.

The V gene is TRBV10-3, the J gene TRBJ2-1; 7 positions match TRBD2. The CDR3 extends over 16 amino acids. Germline CDR1 reads ENHRY; CDR2 reads SYGVKD. J gave up 0 bases and V 8 bases, and 10 bases lay outside the gene matches. The CDR3: CAIREDGASSYNEQFF. The DNA for the CDR3 is TGTGCCATCCGGGAGGACGGGGCTAGCTCCTACAATGAGCAGTTCTTC.

V gene TRBV7-3 combines with J gene TRBJ2-2; tentative D call: TRBD2 (5 bases). CDR3 size: 13 residues. CDR1 is SGHTA and CDR2 is FQGTGA in the germline V gene. V was shortened by 5 bases and J by 6 bases, with 10 bases between the two germline ends. The CDR3 region is CASSPSGPGELFF. The CDR3 DNA reads as TGTGCCAGCAGCCCAAGCGGCCCCGGGGAGCTGTTTTTT.

V and J are TRBV11-2 and TRBJ2-3, with no clear D. The V end lost 5 bases, the J end lost 1 base, and 7 bases lay between the germline ends. The CDR3 totals 13 residues. Per germline, CDR1 SGHAT and CDR2 FQNNGV. This CDR3 reads CASSLPGTDTQYF. In DNA, the CDR3 is TGTGCCAGCAGCCTCCCGGGCACAGATACGCAGTATTTT.

V gene TRBV10-2 combines with J gene TRBJ2-5, with a weak D call TRBD2 (5 bases). This CDR3 region has 12 residues. CDR1 is WSHSY, CDR2 SAAADI, per germline. With 8 bases removed from V and 2 bases from J, the gap between germline ends came to 9 bases. CDR3 residues: CASGRRQETQYF. In DNA, the CDR3 is TGCGCCAGCGGACGGAGGCAAGAGACCCAGTACTTC.

The genes are TRBV29-1 and TRBJ2-2, with 11 bases fitting TRBD1. After removal of 6 bases from V and 4 bases from J, the junction contained 4 bases not matched to a gene. The CDR3 spans 14 residues. The germline V gene encodes CDR1 SQVTM and CDR2 ANQGSEA. CDR3: CSVGDRGTTGELFF. The DNA of the CDR3 is TGCAGCGTGGGGGACAGGGGGACCACCGGGGAGCTGTTTTTT.

The V gene is TRBV28, the J gene TRBJ2-1; D possibly corresponds to TRBD2 (5 bases). CDR3 size: 12 residues. V lost 3 bases, J lost 10 bases, and 10 bases lay in between. CDR1 is MDHEN and CDR2 is SYDVKM in the germline V gene. CDR3 sequence reads: CASSFLEREQFF. CDR3 nucleotides: TGTGCCAGCAGTTTTTTAGAGCGGGAGCAGTTCTTC.

In this sample, this clone turned up once. This chain uses TRBV18 with TRBJ1-2; D gene ambiguous. Trimming left V 3 bases short and J 6 bases short, with 11 bases between. This CDR3 has 13 residues. Germline-derived CDR1 and CDR2 are KGHSH and LQKENI. The CDR3 is CASSPGRQDGYTF. DNA of the CDR3: TGTGCCAGCTCACCGGGTCGGCAGGATGGCTACACCTTC.

The chain couples TRBV6-1 to TRBJ1-2; 11 bases align to TRBD1. The CDR3 contains 17 residues. Germline V CDR1 and CDR2: MNHNS, SASEGT. The V gene end was trimmed by 2 bases and the J gene end by 1 base; junction bases not matched to a gene: 6. Here the CDR3 DNA reads TGTGCCAGCAGTGAACTGGGACAGGGGGATTTTAACTATGGCTACACCTTC. Its protein is CASSELGQGDFNYGYTF.

The rearrangement joins TRBV5-1 to TRBJ2-2; D is uncertain. Trimming cost V 0 bases and J 1 base, with 7 bases left between them. Germline V CDR1 and CDR2: SGHRS, YFSETQ. CDR3 length: 15 residues. This chain's CDR3 is CASSLGPGNTGELFF. CDR3 bases: TGCGCCAGCAGCTTGGGGCCGGGGAACACCGGGGAGCTGTTTTTT.

This chain joins TRBV4-1 and TRBJ1-2; 8 nucleotides match TRBD1. The CDR3 covers 16 residues. In germline, CDR1 is MGHRA, CDR2 YSYEKL. V lost 4 bases and J lost 4; bases outside the gene matches: 11. CDR3 nucleotide sequence: TGCGCCAGCAGCCCCCACCGGGCGGGGACAGGCTATGGCTACACCTTC. Protein product: CASSPHRAGTGYGYTF.

The sample holds a few counts of this clone. This chain uses TRBV5-4 with TRBJ1-2, with a possible D match to TRBD1 (5 bases). Germline-derived CDR1 and CDR2 are SGHNT and YYREEE (reference sequence). The V and J ends lost 4 bases and 5 bases respectively, with 15 bases between them. The length of the CDR3 is 14 residues. CDR3 amino acids: CASSHAAQGYGYTF. In DNA, the CDR3 is TGTGCCAGCAGCCACGCAGCCCAGGGATATGGCTACACCTTC.

The chain has TRBV18 and TRBJ2-7; 12 bases agree with TRBD2. The length of the CDR3 is 15 residues. V shed 3 bases, J shed 4 bases, and the junction held 4 bases outside the gene matches. Looked up from germline, CDR1 is KGHSH and CDR2 is LQKENI. CDR3 amino acids: CASSPGLAGHYEQYF. For the CDR3, the DNA is TGTGCCAGCTCACCCGGACTAGCGGGACATTACGAGCAGTACTTC.

This chain uses TRBV25-1 with TRBJ1-4; D is undetermined. CDR1 MGHDK and CDR2 SYGVNS come from the germline V gene. The V end was cut by 2 bases, the J end by 5 bases, with 6 bases between. This CDR3 is 13 amino acids long. CDR3 sequence (DNA): TGTGCCAGCAGTGAAGGGGAGAATGAAAAACTGTTTTTT. It codes for CASSEGENEKLFF.

The genes are TRBV6-6 and TRBJ1-5, with 9 nucleotides matching TRBD1. The CDR3 runs to 15 residues. With V trimmed by 6 bases and J by 4 bases, 7 bases remained unmatched. Germline V gene data show CDR1 as MNHNY and CDR2 as SVGAGI (reference sequence). The CDR3 DNA sequence: TGTGCCAGCAGATGGGGGGACAGGGAGAATCAGCCCCAGCATTTT. It specifies CASRWGDRENQPQHF.

This chain connects TRBV7-2 to TRBJ1-4; 11 nucleotides line up with TRBD1. The V and J ends lost 5 bases and 8 bases, in that order; junction bases with no gene match: 4. The CDR3 runs to 14 residues. Germline V gene lookup returns CDR1 SGHTA and CDR2 FQGNSA. The CDR3 sequence is CASSADRGREKLFF. CDR3 bases: TGTGCCAGCAGCGCGGACAGGGGGCGCGAAAAACTGTTTTTT.

The chain's CDR3 is CASSAEGNTIYF. Here the CDR3 DNA reads TGTGCCAGCAGCGCCGAGGGAAACACCATATATTTT. The gene calls are TRBV9 and TRBJ1-3; the D is unclear. This CDR3 comprises 12 residues. CDR1 is SGDLS and CDR2 is YYNGEE in the germline V gene. Trimming took off 3 bases at V and 4 bases at J, with 5 bases between the two ends. The whole variable domain, filled in from reference TRBV9 and TRBJ1-3, reads DSGVTQTPKHLITATGQRVTLRCSPRSGDLSVYWYQQSLDQGLQFLIQYYNGEERAKGNILERFSAQQFPDLHSELNLSSLELGDSALYFCASSAEGNTIYFGEGSWLTVV.

The chain combines TRBV7-8 with TRBJ2-1; D perhaps matches TRBD2 (5 bases). This CDR3 is 13 amino acids long. The V end was cut by 4 bases, the J end by 5 bases, with 9 bases between. Per the germline V gene, CDR1 is SGHVS and CDR2 is FQNEAQ. The CDR3 spells CASSYTRNNEQFF. The CDR3 DNA sequence: TGTGCCAGCAGCTATACTAGAAACAATGAGCAGTTCTTC.

This sequence joins TRBV5-1 and TRBJ1-2, with TRBD1 as a possible D gene (6 bases). CDR3 length: 11 amino acids. Germline V gene sequence: CDR1 SGHRS, CDR2 YFSETQ. Trimming cost V 9 bases and J 8 bases, with 14 bases left between them. The CDR3 loop reads CAIPQGNGYTF. DNA of the CDR3: TGCGCCATCCCACAGGGAAACGGCTACACCTTC.